This TCR beta chain was recorded in a study of shared clonotypes between healthy human individuals. Concerning this clone: Antigen specificity is unknown.

The CDR3 sequence is 13 residues long. Germline V lookup: CDR1 SNHLY, CDR2 FYNNEI. Trimming removed 4 bases from V and 6 bases from J, with 13 bases in between. Study outcomes and limitations: The sharing of approximately 5.1% of naive CD4 clonotypes was seen across a handful of donors.

Methods used by the authors: ImmunoSEQ only sent back junction sequences with no quality scores, so filtering was done differently. The data were produced by immunoSEQ multiplex PCR, yet TCRdb's version contains in-frame clones alone and is incomplete. V, J and clone size reflect that table, while D and trimming were determined from the DNA. The sample has millions of clones, around nine tenths seen once. The specimen was naive CD4+ T cells sorted from blood. Subset reported: CD45RA+ positively selected. The chain couples TRBV2 to TRBJ2-7; no firm D call. The sequence came from a man younger than 30 in good health. CDR3 sequence: CASSADGLLEQYF. The CDR3 coding sequence is TGTGCCAGCAGTGCGGACGGCCTCCTCGAGCAGTACTTC. Complete variable domain (other parts from reference TRBV2 and TRBJ2-7): EPEVTQTPSHQVTQMGQEVILRCVPISNHLYFYWYRQILGQKVEFLVSFYNNEISEKSEIFDDQFSVERPDGSNFTLKIRSTKLEDSAMYFCASSADGLLEQYFGPGTRLTVT.